This T cell receptor beta chain was retrieved from a study of blood T cell repertoires in COVID-19 (dated by TCRdb to the early 2020s). In terms of the full investigation: Collaborator samples came from the United States, Italy and Spain and covered acute and convalescent phases of COVID-19. The prospective study material was composed of cDNA or gDNA derived from T cells, B-cell-depleted T cells, or PBMCs. Subjects who had been exposed to COVID-19, were actively infected with it, or had recovered from it provided the deeply sampled blood TCRbeta repertoires that made up the dataset. A freely available public database, intended as a resource for researchers studying the immune response to SARS-CoV-2, is where the repertoires were released. Samples came from the ongoing ImmuneRACE study (first 160 participants) plus 1,254 subjects from 6 global collaborators. A de-identified subject ID, COVID-19 status, age in years and sex were almost always included in the sample metadata. HLA class I and class II types, where available, came from metadata supplied by the sample provider rather than from assay-based typing.

V is cut back by 2 bases and J by 5 bases, with 7 bases in the junction unmatched. As encoded in the germline V gene, CDR1 is SGHAT while CDR2 is FQNNGV. CDR3 length: 16 amino acids, cysteine to phenylalanine. Just the 48-base CDR3 DNA is kept, in frame starting at base 1. TCRbeta CDR3 regions were amplified from genomic DNA by means of the immunoSEQ Assay, a bias-controlled multiplex PCR. Under the source paper's analysis protocol: The number of nucleated cells in each sample was estimated by amplification of reference gene primers within the assay. To quantify the absolute abundance of each unique TCRbeta CDR3 rearrangement, sequence reads were collapsed and filtered. For each sample, productive Simpson clonality was calculated as the square root of Simpson's diversity index over productive rearrangements. TCRdb re-hosts the immuneACCESS table, in-frame sequences only. Its copies lack some clones; in the studies checked, an unresolved V gene accounts for under half of them, and the cause for the rest is not known. The D gene and trimming were derived from the DNA, and the V and J assignments and clone size from that table. Present in this sample are fewer than 90,000 clones, 90% to 95% of which were seen just once. Clones ranked in the top ten supply almost 4.5% of the sample.

Regarding this clone: This receptor's antigen is unknown. Base qualities are missing; no much larger clone stands one base away.

The paper's findings and limits, for the study overall: How much clinical and demographic metadata was included differed by source and by participant, and the metadata was provided uncurated.

Whole blood was collected in K2EDTA tubes by collaborating institutions according to the institutions' own protocols. For TCRbeta analysis, collaborators shipped samples as frozen whole blood, isolated PBMCs, or DNA extracted from either of those sample types. Rearrangement joined TRBV11-2 to TRBJ2-1; the junction holds 9 bases that match TRBD2. Sequencing was done on a sample of peripheral blood. This receptor was obtained from a human donor with active COVID-19. The donor label of this sample is uncertain. Here is the DNA: TGTGCCAGCAGCTTAAGAGGCGGGGGGGGGCACAATGAGCAGTTCTTC. It translates as CASSLRGGGGHNEQFF.